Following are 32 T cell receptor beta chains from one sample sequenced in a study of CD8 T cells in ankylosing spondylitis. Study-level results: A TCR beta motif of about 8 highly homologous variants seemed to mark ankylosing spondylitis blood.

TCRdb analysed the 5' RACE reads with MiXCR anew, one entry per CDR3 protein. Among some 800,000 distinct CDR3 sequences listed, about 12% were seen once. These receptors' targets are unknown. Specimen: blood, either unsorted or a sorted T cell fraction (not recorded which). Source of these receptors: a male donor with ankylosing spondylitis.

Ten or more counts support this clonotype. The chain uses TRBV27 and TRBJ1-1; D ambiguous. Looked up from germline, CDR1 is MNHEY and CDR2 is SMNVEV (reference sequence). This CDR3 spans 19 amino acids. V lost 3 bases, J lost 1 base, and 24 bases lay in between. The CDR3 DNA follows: TGTGCCAGCAGTTTGACAAACCCTAGTTCCGGAGAGGAGAACACTGAAGCTTTCTTT. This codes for CASSLTNPSSGEENTEAFF.

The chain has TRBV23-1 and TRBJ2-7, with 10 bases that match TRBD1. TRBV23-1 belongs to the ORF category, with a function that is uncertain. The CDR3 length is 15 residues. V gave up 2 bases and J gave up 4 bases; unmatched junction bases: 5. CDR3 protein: CASSQPGQGPYEQYF. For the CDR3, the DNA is TGCGCCAGCAGTCAACCGGGACAGGGGCCATACGAGCAGTACTTC.

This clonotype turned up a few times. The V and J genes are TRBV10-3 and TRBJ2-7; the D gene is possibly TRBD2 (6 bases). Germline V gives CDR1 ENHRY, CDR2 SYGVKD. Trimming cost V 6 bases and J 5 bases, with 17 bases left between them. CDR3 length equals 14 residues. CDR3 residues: CAIRSGGNPHEQYF. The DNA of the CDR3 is TGTGCCATCAGGTCTGGCGGGAACCCCCACGAGCAGTACTTC.

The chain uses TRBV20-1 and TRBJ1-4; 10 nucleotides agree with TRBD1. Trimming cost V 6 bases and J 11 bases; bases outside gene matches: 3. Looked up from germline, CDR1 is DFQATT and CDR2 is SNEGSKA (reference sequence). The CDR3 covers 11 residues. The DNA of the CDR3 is TGCAGTGCGAGGACAGGGGGGAAACTGTTTTTT. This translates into CSARTGGKLFF.

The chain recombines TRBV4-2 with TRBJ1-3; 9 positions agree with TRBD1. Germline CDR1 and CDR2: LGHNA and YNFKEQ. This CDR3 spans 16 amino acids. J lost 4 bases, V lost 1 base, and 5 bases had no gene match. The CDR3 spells CASSQGTGENGNTIYF. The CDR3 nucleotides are TGTGCCAGCAGCCAAGGGACAGGGGAGAACGGAAACACCATATATTTT.

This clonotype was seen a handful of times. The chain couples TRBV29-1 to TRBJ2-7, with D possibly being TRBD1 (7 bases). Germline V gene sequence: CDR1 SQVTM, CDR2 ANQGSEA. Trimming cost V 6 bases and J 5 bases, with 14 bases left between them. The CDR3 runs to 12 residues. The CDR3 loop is CSVRTGEDEQYF. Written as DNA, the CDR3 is TGCAGCGTCCGAACAGGGGAGGACGAGCAGTACTTC.

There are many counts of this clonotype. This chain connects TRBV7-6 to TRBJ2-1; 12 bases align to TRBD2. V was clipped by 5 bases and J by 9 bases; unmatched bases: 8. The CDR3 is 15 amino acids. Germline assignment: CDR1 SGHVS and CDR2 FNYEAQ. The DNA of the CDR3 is TGTGCCAGCAGCCCACGACTAGCGGGAGATACTGAGCAGTTCTTC. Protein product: CASSPRLAGDTEQFF. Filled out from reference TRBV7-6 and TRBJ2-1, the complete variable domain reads GAGVSQSPRYKVTKRGQDVALRCDPISGHVSLYWYRQALGQGPEFLTYFNYEAQQDKSGLPNDRFSAERPEGSISTLTIQRTEQRDSAMYRCASSPRLAGDTEQFFGPGTRLTVL.

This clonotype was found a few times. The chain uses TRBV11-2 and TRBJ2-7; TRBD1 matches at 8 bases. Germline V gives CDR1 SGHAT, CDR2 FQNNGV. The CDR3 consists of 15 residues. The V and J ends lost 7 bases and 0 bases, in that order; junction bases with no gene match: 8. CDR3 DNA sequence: TGTGCCAGCACCACCTCGGGGACAGGCTCCTACGAGCAGTACTTC. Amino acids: CASTTSGTGSYEQYF.

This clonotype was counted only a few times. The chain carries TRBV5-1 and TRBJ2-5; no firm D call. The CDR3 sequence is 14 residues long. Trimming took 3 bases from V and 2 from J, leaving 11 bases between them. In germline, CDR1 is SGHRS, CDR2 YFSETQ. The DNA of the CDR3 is TGCGCCAGCAGCTACGTAGACTTTCAAGAGACCCAGTACTTC. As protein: CASSYVDFQETQYF.

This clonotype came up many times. CDR3 in amino acids: CSARSEAYEQYF. CDR3 sequence (DNA): TGCAGTGCTAGGTCCGAGGCCTACGAGCAGTACTTC. The gene calls are TRBV20-1 and TRBJ2-7, with D uncertain. Trimming shortened V by 3 bases and J by 2 bases, and 8 bases separated the two germline ends. The CDR3 totals 12 residues. Germline V gives CDR1 DFQATT, CDR2 SNEGSKA (reference sequence).

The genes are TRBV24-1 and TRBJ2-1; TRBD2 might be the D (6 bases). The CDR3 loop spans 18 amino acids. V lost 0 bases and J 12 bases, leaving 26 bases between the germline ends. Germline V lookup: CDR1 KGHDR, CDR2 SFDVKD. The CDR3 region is CATSDLPRLGLRGDRQFF. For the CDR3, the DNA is TGTGCCACCAGTGATTTGCCTCGGCTCGGACTAAGAGGTGATCGGCAGTTCTTC.

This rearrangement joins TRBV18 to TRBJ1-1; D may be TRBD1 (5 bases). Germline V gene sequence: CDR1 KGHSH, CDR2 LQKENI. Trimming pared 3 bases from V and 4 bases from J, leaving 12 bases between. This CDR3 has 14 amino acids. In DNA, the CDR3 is TGTGCCAGCTCACCCCCGGGGGGGTTCACTGAAGCTTTCTTT. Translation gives CASSPPGGFTEAFF. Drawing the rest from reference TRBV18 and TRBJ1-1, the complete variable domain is NAGVMQNPRHLVRRRGQEARLRCSPMKGHSHVYWYRQLPEEGLKFMVYLQKENIIDESGMPKERFSAEFPKEGPSILRIQQVVRGDSAAYFCASSPPGGFTEAFFGQGTRLTVV.

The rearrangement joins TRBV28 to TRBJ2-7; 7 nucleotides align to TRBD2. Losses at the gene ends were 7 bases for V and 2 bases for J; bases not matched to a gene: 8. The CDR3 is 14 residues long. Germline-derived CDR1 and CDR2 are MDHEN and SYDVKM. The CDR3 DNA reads TGTGCCAGCATCTTAAACGGACTAGCCTACGAGCAGTACTTC. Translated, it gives CASILNGLAYEQYF. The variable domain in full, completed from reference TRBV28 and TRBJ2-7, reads DVKVTQSSRYLVKRTGEKVFLECVQDMDHENMFWYRQDPGLGLRLIYFSYDVKMKEKGDIPEGYSVSREKKERFSLILESASTNQTSMYLCASILNGLAYEQYFGPGTRLTVT.

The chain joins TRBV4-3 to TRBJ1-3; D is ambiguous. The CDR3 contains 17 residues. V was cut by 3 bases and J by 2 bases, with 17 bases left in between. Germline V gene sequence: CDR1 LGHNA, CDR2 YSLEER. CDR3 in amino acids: CASSQSSSDITGNTIYF. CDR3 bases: TGCGCCAGCAGCCAGTCGTCCTCAGACATAACTGGAAACACCATATATTTT.

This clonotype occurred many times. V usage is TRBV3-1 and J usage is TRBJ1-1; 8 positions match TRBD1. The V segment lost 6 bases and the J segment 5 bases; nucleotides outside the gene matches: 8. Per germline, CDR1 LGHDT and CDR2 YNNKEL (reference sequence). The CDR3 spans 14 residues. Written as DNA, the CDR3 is TGTGCCAGCAGTTACGACAGGGGACCGACTGAAGCTTTCTTT. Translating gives CASSYDRGPTEAFF.

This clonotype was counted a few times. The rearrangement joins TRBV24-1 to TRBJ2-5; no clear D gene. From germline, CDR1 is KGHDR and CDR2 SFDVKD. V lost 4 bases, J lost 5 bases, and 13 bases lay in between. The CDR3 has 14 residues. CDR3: CATSDPSGRETQYF. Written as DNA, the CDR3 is TGTGCCACCAGTGACCCCTCGGGTAGGGAGACCCAGTACTTC.

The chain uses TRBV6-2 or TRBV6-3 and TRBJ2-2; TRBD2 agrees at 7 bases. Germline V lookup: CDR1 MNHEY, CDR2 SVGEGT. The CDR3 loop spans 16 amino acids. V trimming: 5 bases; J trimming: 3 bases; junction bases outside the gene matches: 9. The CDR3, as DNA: TGTGCCAGCAGTCCCCGTATTGCGGGAGACACCGGGGAGCTGTTTTTT. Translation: CASSPRIAGDTGELFF.

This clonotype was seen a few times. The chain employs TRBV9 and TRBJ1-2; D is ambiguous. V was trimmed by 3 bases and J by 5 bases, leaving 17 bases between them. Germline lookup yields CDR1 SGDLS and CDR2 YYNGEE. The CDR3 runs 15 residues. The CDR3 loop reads CASSETSDVLYGYTF. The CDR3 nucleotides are TGTGCCAGCAGCGAAACATCGGACGTGCTGTATGGCTACACCTTC.

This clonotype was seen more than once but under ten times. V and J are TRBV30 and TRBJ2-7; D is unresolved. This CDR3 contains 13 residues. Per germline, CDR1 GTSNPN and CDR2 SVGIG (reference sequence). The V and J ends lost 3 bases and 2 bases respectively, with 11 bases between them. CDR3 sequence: CAWSLLLTYEQYF. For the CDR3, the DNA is TGTGCCTGGAGCCTACTCCTGACCTACGAGCAGTACTTC. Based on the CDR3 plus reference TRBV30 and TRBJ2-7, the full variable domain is SQTIHQWPATLVQPVGSPLSLECTVEGTSNPNLYWYRQAAGRGLQLLFYSVGIGQISSEVPQNLSASRPQDRQFILSSKKLLLSDSGFYLCAWSLLLTYEQYFGPGTRLTVT.

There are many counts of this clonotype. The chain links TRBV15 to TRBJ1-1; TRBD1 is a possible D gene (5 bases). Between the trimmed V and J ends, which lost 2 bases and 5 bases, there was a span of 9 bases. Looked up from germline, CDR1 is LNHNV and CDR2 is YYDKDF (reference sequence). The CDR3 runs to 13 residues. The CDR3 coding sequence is TGTGCCACCAGCAGAAGAGGGGTGACTGAAGCTTTCTTT. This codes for CATSRRGVTEAFF. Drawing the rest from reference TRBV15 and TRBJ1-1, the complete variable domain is DAMVIQNPRYQVTQFGKPVTLSCSQTLNHNVMYWYQQKSSQAPKLLFHYYDKDFNNEADTPDNFQSRRPNTSFCFLDIRSPGLGDTAMYLCATSRRGVTEAFFGQGTRLTVV.

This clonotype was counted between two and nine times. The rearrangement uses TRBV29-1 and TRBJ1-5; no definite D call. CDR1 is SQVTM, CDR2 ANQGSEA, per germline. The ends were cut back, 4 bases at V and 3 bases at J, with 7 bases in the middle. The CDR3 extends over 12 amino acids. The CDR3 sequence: CSVGAYNQPQHF. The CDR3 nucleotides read TGCAGCGTTGGGGCCTACAATCAGCCCCAGCATTTT.

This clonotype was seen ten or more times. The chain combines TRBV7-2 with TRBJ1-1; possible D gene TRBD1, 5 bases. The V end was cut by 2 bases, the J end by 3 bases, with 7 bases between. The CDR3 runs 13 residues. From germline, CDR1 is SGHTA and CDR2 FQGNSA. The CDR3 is CASSLQGYTEAFF. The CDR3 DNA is TGTGCCAGCAGCTTACAGGGTTACACTGAAGCTTTCTTT.

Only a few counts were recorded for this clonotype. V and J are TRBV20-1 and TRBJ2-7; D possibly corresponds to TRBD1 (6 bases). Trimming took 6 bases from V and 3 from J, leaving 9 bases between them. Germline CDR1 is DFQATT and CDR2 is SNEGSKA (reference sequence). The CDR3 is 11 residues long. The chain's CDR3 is CSAEDSYEQYF. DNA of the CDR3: TGCAGTGCCGAGGACAGCTACGAGCAGTACTTC.

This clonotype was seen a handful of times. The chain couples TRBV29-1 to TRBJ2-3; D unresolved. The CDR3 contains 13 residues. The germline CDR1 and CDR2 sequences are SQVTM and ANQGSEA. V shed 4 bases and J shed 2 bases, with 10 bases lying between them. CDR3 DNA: TGCAGCGTTGCAACTACAACCACAGATACGCAGTATTTT. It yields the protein CSVATTTTDTQYF.

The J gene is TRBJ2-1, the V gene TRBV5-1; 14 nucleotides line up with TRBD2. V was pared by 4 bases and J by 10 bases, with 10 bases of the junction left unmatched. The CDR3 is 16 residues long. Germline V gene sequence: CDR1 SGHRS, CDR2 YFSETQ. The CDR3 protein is CASSGTGTSGSQEQFF. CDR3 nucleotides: TGCGCCAGCAGCGGTACCGGGACTAGCGGGAGTCAGGAGCAGTTCTTC.

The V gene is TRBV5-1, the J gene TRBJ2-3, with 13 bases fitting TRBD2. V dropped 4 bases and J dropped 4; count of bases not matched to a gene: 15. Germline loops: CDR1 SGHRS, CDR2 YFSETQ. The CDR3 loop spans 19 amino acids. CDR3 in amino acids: CASSHGLAGERWSADTQYF. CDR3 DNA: TGCGCCAGCAGCCACGGACTAGCGGGAGAAAGGTGGAGCGCAGATACGCAGTATTTT.

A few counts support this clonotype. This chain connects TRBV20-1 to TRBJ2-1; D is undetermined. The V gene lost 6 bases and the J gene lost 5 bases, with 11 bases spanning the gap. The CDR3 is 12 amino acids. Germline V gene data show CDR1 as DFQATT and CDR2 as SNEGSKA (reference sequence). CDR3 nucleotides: TGCAGTGCCACCGACTCAAACAATGAGCAGTTCTTC. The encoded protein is CSATDSNNEQFF.

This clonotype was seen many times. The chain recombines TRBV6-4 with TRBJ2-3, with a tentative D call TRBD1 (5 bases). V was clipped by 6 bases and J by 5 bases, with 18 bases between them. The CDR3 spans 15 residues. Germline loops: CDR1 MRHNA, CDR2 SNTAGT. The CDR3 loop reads CASRPSPIRVDTQYF. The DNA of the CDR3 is TGTGCCAGCAGACCCTCTCCGATCAGGGTAGATACGCAGTATTTT.

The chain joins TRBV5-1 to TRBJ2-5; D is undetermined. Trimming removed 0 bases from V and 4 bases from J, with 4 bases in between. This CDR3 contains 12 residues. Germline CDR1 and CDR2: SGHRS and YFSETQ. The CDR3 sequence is CASSLAAETQYF. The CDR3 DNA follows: TGCGCCAGCAGCTTGGCCGCAGAGACCCAGTACTTC. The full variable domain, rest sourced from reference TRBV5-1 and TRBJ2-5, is KAGVTQTPRYLIKTRGQQVTLSCSPISGHRSVSWYQQTPGQGLQFLFEYFSETQRNKGNFPGRFSGRQFSNSRSEMNVSTLELGDSALYLCASSLAAETQYFGPGTRLLVL.

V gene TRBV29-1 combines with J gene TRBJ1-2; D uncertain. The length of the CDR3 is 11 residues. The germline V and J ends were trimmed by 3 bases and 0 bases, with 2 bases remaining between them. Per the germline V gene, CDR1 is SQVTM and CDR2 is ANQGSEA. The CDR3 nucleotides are TGCAGCGTTGATCCTAACTATGGCTACACCTTC. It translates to CSVDPNYGYTF.

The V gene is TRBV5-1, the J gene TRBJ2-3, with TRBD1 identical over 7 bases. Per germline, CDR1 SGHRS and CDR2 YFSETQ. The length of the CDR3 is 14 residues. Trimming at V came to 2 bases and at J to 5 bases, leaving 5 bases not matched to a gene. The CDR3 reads CASSFDRAIDTQYF. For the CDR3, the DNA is TGCGCCAGCAGCTTCGACAGGGCAATAGATACGCAGTATTTT. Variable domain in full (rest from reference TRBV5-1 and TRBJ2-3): KAGVTQTPRYLIKTRGQQVTLSCSPISGHRSVSWYQQTPGQGLQFLFEYFSETQRNKGNFPGRFSGRQFSNSRSEMNVSTLELGDSALYLCASSFDRAIDTQYFGPGTRLTVL.

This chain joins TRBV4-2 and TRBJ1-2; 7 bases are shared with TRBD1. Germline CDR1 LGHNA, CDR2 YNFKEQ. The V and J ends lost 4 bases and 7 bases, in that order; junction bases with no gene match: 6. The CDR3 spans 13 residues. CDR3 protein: CASSRQGESGYTF. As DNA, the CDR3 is TGTGCCAGCAGCCGGCAGGGGGAATCTGGCTACACCTTC.